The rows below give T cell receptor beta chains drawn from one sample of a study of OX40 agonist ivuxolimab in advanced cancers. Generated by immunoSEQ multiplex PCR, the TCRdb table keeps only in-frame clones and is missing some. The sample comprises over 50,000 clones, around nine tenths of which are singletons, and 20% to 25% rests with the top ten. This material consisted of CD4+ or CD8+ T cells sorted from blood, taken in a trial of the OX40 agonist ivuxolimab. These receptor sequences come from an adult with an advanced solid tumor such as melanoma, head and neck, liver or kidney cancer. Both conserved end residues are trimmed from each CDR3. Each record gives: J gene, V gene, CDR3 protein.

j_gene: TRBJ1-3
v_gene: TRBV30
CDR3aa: AWGGNTIY

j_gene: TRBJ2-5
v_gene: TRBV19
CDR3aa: ATAPGQGFQETQY

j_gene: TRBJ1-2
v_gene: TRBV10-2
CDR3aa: ASSEISGGARGYT

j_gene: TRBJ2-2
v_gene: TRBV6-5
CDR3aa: ASSMAGELF

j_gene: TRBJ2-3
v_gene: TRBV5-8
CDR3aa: ASRWLAGDTQY

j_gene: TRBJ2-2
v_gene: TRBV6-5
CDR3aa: ASSYSRGDTGELF

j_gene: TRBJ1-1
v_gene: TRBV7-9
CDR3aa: ASSPNQEIPEAF

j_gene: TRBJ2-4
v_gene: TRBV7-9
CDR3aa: ASSLNQGPRNKNIQY

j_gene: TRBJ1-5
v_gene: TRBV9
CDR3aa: ASSVTSGQPQH

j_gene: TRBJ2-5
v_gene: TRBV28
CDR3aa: ASSSGTAGETQY

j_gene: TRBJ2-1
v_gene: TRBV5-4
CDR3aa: ASSLVTVSEQF

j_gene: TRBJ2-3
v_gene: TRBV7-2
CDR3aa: ASSSRAGTDTQY

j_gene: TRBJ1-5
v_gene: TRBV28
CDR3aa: ASSFRDSGPGSLRGPQH

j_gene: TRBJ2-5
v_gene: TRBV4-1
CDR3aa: ASSQVADGTETQY

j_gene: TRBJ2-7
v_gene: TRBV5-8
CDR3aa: ASSWGEETYEQY

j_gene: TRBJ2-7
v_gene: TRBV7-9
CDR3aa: ASSLGVSDEQY

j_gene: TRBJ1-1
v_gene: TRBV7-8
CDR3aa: ASSDGPEAF

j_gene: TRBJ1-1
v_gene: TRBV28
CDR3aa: ASSLLVNTEAF

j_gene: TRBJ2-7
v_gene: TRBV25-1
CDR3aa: ASSEYREQY

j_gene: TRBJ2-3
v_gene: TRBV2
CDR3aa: ASEIGQGRRDTQY

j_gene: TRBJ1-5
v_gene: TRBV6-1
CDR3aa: ASSPGLSNQPQH

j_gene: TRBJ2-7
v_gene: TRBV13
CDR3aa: ASSLGGAGAYEQY

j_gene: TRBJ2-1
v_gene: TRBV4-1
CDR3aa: ASSPNENEQF

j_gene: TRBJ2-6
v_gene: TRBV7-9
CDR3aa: ASSQGAMAPSSGANVLT

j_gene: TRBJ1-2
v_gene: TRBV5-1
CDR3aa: ASSSDSGYGYT

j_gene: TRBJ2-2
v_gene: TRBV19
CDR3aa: ASSILATGELF

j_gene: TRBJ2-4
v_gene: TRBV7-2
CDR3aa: ASSLRGAGPRNIQY

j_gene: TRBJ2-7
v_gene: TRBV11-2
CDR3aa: ASSQVVHEQY

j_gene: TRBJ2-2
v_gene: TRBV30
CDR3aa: AWSGTLGGTGELF

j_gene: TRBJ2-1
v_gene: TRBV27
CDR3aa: ASSLAGSVNNEQF

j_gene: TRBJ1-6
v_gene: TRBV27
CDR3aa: ASSFSPRRTYNSPLH

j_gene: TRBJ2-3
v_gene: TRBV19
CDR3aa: ASSWTSGRSDTQY

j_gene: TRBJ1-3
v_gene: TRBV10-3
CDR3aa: AISELEWGTPTTGNTIY

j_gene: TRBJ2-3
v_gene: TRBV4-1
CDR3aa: ASSLRAGGGTDTQY